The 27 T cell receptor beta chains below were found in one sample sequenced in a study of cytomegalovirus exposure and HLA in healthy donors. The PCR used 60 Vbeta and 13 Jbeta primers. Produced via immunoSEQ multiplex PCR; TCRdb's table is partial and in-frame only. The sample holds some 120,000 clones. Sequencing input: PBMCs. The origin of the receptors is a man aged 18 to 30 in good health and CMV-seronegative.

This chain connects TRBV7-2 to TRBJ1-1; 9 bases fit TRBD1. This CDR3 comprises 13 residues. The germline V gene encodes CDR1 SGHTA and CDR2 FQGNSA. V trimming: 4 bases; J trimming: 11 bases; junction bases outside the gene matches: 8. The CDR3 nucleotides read TGTGCCAGCAGCTGGGGACAGGGCCTAGGGGCTTTCTTT. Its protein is CASSWGQGLGAFF. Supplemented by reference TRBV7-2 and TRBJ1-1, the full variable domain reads GAGVSQSPSNKVTEKGKDVELRCDPISGHTALYWYRQSLGQGLEFLIYFQGNSAPDKSGLPSDRFSAERTGGSVSTLTIQRTQQEDSAVYLCASSWGQGLGAFFGQGTRLTVV.

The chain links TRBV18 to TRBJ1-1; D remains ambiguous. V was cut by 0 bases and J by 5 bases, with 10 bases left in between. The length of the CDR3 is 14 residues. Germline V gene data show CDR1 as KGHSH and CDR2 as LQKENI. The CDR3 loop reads CASSPPETRTEAFF. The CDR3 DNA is TGTGCCAGCTCACCACCGGAGACTAGGACTGAAGCTTTCTTT.

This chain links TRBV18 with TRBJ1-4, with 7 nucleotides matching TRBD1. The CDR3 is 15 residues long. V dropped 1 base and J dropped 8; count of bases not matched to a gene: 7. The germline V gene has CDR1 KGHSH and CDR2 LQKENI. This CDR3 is CASSPLGQRSEKLFF. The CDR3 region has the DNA TGTGCCAGCTCACCACTGGGACAGAGATCCGAAAAACTGTTTTTT.

For the CDR3, the DNA is TGTGCCAGCAGCCTCGGACAGACCGGGGAGCTGTTTTTT. This translates into CASSLGQTGELFF. V gene TRBV7-9 combines with J gene TRBJ2-2, with D possibly matching TRBD1 (6 bases). With 5 bases removed from V and 5 bases from J, the gap between germline ends came to 9 bases. The CDR3 loop spans 13 amino acids. Per germline, CDR1 SEHNR and CDR2 FQNEAQ (reference sequence).

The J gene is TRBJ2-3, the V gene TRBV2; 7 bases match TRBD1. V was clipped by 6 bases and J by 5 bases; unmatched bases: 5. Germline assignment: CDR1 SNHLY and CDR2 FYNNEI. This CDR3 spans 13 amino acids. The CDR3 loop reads CASSRTGVDTQYF. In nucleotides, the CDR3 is TGTGCCAGCAGCAGAACAGGGGTAGATACGCAGTATTTT. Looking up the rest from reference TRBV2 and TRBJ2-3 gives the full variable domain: EPEVTQTPSHQVTQMGQEVILRCVPISNHLYFYWYRQILGQKVEFLVSFYNNEISEKSEIFDDQFSVERPDGSNFTLKIRSTKLEDSAMYFCASSRTGVDTQYFGPGTRLTVL.

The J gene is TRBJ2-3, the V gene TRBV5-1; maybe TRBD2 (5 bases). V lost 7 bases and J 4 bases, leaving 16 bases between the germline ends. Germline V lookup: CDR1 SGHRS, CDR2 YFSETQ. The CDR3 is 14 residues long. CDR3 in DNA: TGCGCCAGCTACTGGGAGACGCTGCCAGATACGCAGTATTTT. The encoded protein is CASYWETLPDTQYF.

CDR3 bases: TGCAGCGTACTAGGGCGAGCTGGGGCCAACGTCCTGACTTTC. It yields the protein CSVLGRAGANVLTF. The chain recombines TRBV29-1 with TRBJ2-6; a weak D match, TRBD2 (5 bases). V lost 6 bases, J lost 2 bases, and 11 bases lay in between. The germline V gene has CDR1 SQVTM and CDR2 ANQGSEA. This CDR3 has 14 amino acids. Variable domain in full (rest from reference TRBV29-1 and TRBJ2-6): SAVISQKPSRDICQRGTSLTIQCQVDSQVTMMFWYRQQPGQSLTLIATANQGSEATYESGFVIDKFPISRPNLTFSTLTVSNMSPEDSSIYLCSVLGRAGANVLTFGAGSRLTVL.

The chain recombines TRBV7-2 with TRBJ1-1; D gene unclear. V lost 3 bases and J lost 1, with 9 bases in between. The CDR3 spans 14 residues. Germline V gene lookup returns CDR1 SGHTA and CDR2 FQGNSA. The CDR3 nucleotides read TGTGCCAGCAGCTTCGGCGGTCCGAACACTGAAGCTTTCTTT. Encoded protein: CASSFGGPNTEAFF.

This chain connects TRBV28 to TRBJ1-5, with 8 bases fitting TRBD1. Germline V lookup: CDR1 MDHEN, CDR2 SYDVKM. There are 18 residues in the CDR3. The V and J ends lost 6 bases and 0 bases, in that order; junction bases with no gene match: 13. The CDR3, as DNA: TGTGCCAGCAGCCCCGACGACAGGGGCCTATATAGCAATCAGCCCCAGCATTTT. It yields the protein CASSPDDRGLYSNQPQHF.

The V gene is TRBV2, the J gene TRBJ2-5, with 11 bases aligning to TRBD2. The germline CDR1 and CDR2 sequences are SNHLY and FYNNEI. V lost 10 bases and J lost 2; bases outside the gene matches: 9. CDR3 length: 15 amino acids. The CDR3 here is CATKRLAGPQETQYF. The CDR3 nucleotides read TGTGCCACCAAACGACTAGCGGGACCTCAAGAGACCCAGTACTTC.

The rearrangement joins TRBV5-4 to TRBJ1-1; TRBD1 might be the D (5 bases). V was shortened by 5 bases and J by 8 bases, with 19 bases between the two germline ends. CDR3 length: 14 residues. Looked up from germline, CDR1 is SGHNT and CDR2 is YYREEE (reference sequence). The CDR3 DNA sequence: TGTGCCAGCAGTGTGTCAGGGCCTCCCACCGAAGCTTTCTTT. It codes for CASSVSGPPTEAFF.

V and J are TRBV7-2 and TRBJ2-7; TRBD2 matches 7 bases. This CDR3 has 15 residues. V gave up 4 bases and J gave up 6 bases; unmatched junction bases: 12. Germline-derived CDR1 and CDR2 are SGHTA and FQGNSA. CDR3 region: CASSYLSGMGLEQYF. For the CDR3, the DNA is TGTGCCAGCAGCTATCTCAGCGGGATGGGGCTCGAGCAGTACTTC.

CDR3 sequence (DNA): TGTGCCAGTAGTAGCCTCATGGGACTTAACTACGAGCAGTACTTC. This gives the protein CASSSLMGLNYEQYF. The V and J genes are TRBV19 and TRBJ2-7; D is perhaps TRBD2 (6 bases). V lost 4 bases and J lost 3, with 16 bases in between. This CDR3 has 15 amino acids. CDR1 and CDR2 from the germline V gene are LNHDA and SQIVND (reference sequence).

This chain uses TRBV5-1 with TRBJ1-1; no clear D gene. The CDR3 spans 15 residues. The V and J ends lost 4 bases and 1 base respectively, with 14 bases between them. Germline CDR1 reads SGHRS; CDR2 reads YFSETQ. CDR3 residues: CASSSLGRSNTEAFF. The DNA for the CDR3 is TGCGCCAGCAGCAGCCTAGGGAGATCGAACACTGAAGCTTTCTTT. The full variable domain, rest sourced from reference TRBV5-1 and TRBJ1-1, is KAGVTQTPRYLIKTRGQQVTLSCSPISGHRSVSWYQQTPGQGLQFLFEYFSETQRNKGNFPGRFSGRQFSNSRSEMNVSTLELGDSALYLCASSSLGRSNTEAFFGQGTRLTVV.

The CDR3 loop is CASRQGGEKLFF. CDR3 nucleotide sequence: TGTGCCAGTCGACAGGGGGGTGAAAAACTGTTTTTT. J is TRBJ1-4 and V is TRBV7-2, with 9 bases matching TRBD1. The J segment lost 7 bases and the V segment lost 9 bases, leaving 3 bases of the junction unmatched. CDR3 length equals 12 residues. CDR1 is SGHTA, CDR2 FQGNSA, per germline.

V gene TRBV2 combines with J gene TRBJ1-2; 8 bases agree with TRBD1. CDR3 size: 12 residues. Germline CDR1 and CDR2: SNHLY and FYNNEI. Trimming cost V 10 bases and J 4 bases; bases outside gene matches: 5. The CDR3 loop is CAIGQGGYGYTF. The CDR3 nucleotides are TGTGCCATCGGACAGGGCGGCTATGGCTACACCTTC.

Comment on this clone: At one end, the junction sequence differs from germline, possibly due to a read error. The DNA for the CDR3 is TGTGCTAGCAGCTTAGCAGGTGGAGGGGAGACCCAGTACTTC. This codes for CASSLAGGGETQYF. The chain has TRBV7-7 and TRBJ2-5; D may be TRBD2 (6 bases). The CDR3 contains 14 residues. Germline V lookup: CDR1 SSHAT, CDR2 FNYEAQ (reference sequence).

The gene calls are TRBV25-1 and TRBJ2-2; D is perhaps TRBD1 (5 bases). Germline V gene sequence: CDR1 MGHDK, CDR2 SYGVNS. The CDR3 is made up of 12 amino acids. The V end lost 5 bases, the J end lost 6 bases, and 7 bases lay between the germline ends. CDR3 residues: CASSRGSGELFF. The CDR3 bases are TGTGCCAGCAGTAGGGGATCCGGGGAGCTGTTTTTT.

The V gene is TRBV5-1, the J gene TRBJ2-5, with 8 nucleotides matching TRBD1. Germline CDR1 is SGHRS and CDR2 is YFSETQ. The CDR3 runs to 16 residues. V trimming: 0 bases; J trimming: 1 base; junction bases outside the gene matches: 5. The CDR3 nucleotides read TGCGCCAGCAGCTTGGGCTGGACAGGGCCCCAAGAGACCCAGTACTTC. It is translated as CASSLGWTGPQETQYF. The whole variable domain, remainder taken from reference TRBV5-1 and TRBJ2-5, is KAGVTQTPRYLIKTRGQQVTLSCSPISGHRSVSWYQQTPGQGLQFLFEYFSETQRNKGNFPGRFSGRQFSNSRSEMNVSTLELGDSALYLCASSLGWTGPQETQYFGPGTRLLVL.

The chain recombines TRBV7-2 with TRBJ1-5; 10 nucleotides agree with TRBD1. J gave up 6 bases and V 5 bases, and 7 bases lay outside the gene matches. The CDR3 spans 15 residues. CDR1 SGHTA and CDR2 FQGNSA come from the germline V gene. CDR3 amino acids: CASSAGQGWVQPQHF. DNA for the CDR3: TGTGCCAGCAGCGCGGGACAGGGGTGGGTTCAGCCCCAGCATTTT.

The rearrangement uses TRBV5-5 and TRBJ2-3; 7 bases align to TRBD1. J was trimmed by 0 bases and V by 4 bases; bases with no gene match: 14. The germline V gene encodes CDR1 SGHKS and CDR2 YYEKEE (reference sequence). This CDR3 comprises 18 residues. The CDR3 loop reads CASSGYYQGVLSTDTQYF. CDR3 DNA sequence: TGTGCCAGCAGCGGCTACTATCAGGGGGTCCTAAGCACAGATACGCAGTATTTT.

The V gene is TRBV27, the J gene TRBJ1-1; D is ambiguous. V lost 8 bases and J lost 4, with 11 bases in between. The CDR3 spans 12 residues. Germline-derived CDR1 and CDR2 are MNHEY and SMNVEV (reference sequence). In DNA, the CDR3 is TGTGCCAGCGGGGTCGGGAGCACTGAAGCTTTCTTT. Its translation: CASGVGSTEAFF.

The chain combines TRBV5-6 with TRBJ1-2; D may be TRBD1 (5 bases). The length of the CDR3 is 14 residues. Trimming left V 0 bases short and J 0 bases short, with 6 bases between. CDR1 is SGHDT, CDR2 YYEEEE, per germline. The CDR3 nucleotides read TGTGCCAGCAGCTTGGGACAGTCTAACTATGGCTACACCTTC. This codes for CASSLGQSNYGYTF. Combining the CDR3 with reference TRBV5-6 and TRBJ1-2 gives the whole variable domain DAGVTQSPTHLIKTRGQQVTLRCSPKSGHDTVSWYQQALGQGPQFIFQYYEEEERQRGNFPDRFSGHQFPNYSSELNVNALLLGDSALYLCASSLGQSNYGYTFGSGTRLTVV.

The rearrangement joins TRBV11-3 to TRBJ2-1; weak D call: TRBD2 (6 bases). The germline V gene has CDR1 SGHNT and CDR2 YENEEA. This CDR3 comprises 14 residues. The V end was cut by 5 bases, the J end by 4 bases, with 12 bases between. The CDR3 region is CASSPYRGYNEQFF. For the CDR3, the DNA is TGTGCCAGCAGCCCCTATCGGGGGTACAATGAGCAGTTCTTC. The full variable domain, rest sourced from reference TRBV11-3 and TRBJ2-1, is EAGVVQSPRYKIIEKKQPVAFWCNPISGHNTLYWYLQNLGQGPELLIRYENEEAVDDSQLPKDRFSAERLKGVDSTLKIQPAELGDSAVYLCASSPYRGYNEQFFGPGTRLTVL.

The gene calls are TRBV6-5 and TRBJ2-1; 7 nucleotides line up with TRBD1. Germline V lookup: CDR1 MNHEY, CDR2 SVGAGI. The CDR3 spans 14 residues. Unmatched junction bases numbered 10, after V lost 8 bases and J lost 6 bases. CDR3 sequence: CASGPLTGSNEQFF. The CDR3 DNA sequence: TGTGCCAGCGGGCCCTTGACAGGGAGCAATGAGCAGTTCTTC.

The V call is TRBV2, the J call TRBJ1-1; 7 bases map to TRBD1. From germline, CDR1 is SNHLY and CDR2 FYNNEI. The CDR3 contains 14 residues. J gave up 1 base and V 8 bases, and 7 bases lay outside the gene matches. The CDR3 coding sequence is TGTGCCAGCGGAGGGGACAGATCGAACACTGAAGCTTTCTTT. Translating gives CASGGDRSNTEAFF.

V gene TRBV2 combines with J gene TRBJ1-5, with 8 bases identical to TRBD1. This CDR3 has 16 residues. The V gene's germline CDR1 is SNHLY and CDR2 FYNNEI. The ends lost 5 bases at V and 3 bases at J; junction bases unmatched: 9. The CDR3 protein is CASSPMGQVFNQPQHF. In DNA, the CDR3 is TGTGCCAGCAGTCCGATGGGACAGGTTTTCAATCAGCCCCAGCATTTT.